This T cell receptor beta chain was obtained from a study of blood T cell repertoires in COVID-19. Background on the study: Whether acute or convalescent, the COVID-19 samples came from the United States, Italy and Spain.

Some clones are missing from TCRdb's copy, which holds only in-frame ones; the method was immunoSEQ multiplex PCR. The data contain over 350,000 clones, around 89% of them singletons. The sequence derives from a woman aged 30 to 39 with acute or convalescent COVID-19. Sequencing used peripheral blood.

CDR3 protein: CATSHRQGGEGYTF. Written as DNA, the CDR3 is TGTGCCACCAGCCACCGACAGGGCGGTGAGGGCTACACCTTC. V usage is TRBV24-1 and J usage is TRBJ1-2, with 7 bases matching TRBD1. The J segment lost 8 bases and the V segment lost 7 bases, leaving 12 bases of the junction unmatched. The CDR3 runs to 14 residues. Germline CDR1 is KGHDR and CDR2 is SFDVKD.